Listed here are 18 T cell receptor beta chains from one sample, sequenced in a study of blood T cell repertoires in COVID-19. Data came from immunoSEQ multiplex PCR; TCRdb stores just in-frame clones and leaves some out. The table shows some 60,000 clones, with 88% occurring only once. The sample consisted of peripheral blood. The receptors were gathered from a man in his 60s with acute or convalescent COVID-19.

The CDR3, as DNA: TGTGCCAGTAGTGACAGAGCTGGGTATAGCAATCAGCCCCAGCATTTT. Amino acids: CASSDRAGYSNQPQHF. The chain is built from TRBV19 and TRBJ1-5, with a possible D match to TRBD1 (5 bases). The CDR3 has 16 residues. The V end lost 5 bases, the J end lost 0 bases, and 14 bases lay between the germline ends. In germline, CDR1 is LNHDA, CDR2 SQIVND (reference sequence). Looking up the rest from reference TRBV19 and TRBJ1-5 gives the full variable domain: DGGITQSPKYLFRKEGQNVTLSCEQNLNHDAMYWYRQDPGQGLRLIYYSQIVNDFQKGDIAEGYSVSREKKESFPLTVTSAQKNPTAFYLCASSDRAGYSNQPQHFGDGTRLSIL.

The rearrangement uses TRBV10-1 and TRBJ2-3, with TRBD2 as a possible D gene (6 bases). The V and J ends lost 10 bases and 0 bases respectively, with 20 bases between them. The CDR3 is 16 residues long. CDR1 WNHNN and CDR2 SYGVQD come from the germline V gene (reference sequence). CDR3 in amino acids: CATSEGVAASTDTQYF. In nucleotides, the CDR3 is TGCGCCACCTCAGAGGGAGTAGCGGCTAGCACAGATACGCAGTATTTT.

V gene TRBV11-2 combines with J gene TRBJ1-2; a weak D match, TRBD1 (6 bases). The V end was cut by 6 bases, the J end by 7 bases, with 21 bases between. The CDR3 is made up of 15 amino acids. From germline, CDR1 is SGHAT and CDR2 FQNNGV. CDR3 nucleotides: TGTGCCAGCAGTCCCACTACGCAGGGGTGGGGTGGCTACACCTTC. It is translated as CASSPTTQGWGGYTF.

The count of this clone is one. The gene calls are TRBV24-1 and TRBJ2-5; 8 nucleotides align to TRBD1. There are 16 residues in the CDR3. Germline trimming cut 4 bases from V and 5 bases from J; bases unmatched to any gene: 11. The germline V gene has CDR1 KGHDR and CDR2 SFDVKD. In nucleotides, the CDR3 is TGTGCCACCAGTGACTCTAGGGCAGGGGGCTTGGAGACCCAGTACTTC. Translation gives CATSDSRAGGLETQYF.

The gene calls are TRBV19 and TRBJ2-2; 11 nucleotides match TRBD2. CDR3 length: 18 residues. Germline CDR1 and CDR2: LNHDA and SQIVND (reference sequence). The ends lost 7 bases at V and 1 base at J; junction bases unmatched: 11. CDR3 protein: CASTPLPGTSGNTGELFF. The DNA for the CDR3 is TGTGCCAGTACCCCCCTCCCCGGGACTAGCGGGAACACCGGGGAGCTGTTTTTT.

The rearrangement links TRBV24-1 to TRBJ1-1; TRBD1 matches at 7 bases. Germline assignment: CDR1 KGHDR and CDR2 SFDVKD. V shed 3 bases, J shed 5 bases, and the junction held 2 bases outside the gene matches. The CDR3 sequence is 13 residues long. This chain's CDR3 is CATSDARGTEAFF. CDR3 nucleotide sequence: TGTGCCACCAGTGATGCCAGGGGGACTGAAGCTTTCTTT.

Of note for this clone: This CDR3 is also generated by other DNA sequences in the sample. V gene TRBV6-5 combines with J gene TRBJ1-5, with a tentative D call TRBD1 (5 bases). V was cut by 0 bases and J by 2 bases, with 8 bases left in between. Germline loops: CDR1 MNHEY, CDR2 SVGAGI. The CDR3 is 15 residues long. CDR3 in amino acids: CASSYSARGNQPQHF. DNA for the CDR3: TGTGCCAGCAGTTACTCGGCCAGGGGCAATCAGCCCCAGCATTTT.

This chain joins TRBV6-1 and TRBJ1-3; D uncertain. Trimming pared 3 bases from V and 10 bases from J, leaving 13 bases between. CDR1 MNHNS and CDR2 SASEGT come from the germline V gene. The CDR3 consists of 13 residues. The CDR3 loop reads CASSEVSFGTIYF. CDR3 nucleotides: TGTGCCAGCAGTGAGGTGTCCTTCGGGACCATATATTTT.

The chain carries TRBV24-1 and TRBJ2-7; maybe TRBD2 (7 bases). The V and J ends lost 6 bases and 3 bases respectively, with 11 bases between them. The CDR3 spans 13 residues. Germline V lookup: CDR1 KGHDR, CDR2 SFDVKD. The CDR3 is CATSSGTIYEQYF. The CDR3 DNA follows: TGTGCCACCAGTAGCGGGACAATCTACGAGCAGTACTTC.

This clone came up a few times. This chain links TRBV19 with TRBJ1-1, with 7 bases matching TRBD1. V shed 4 bases and J 7 bases; nucleotides not matched to a gene: 15. The germline V gene has CDR1 LNHDA and CDR2 SQIVND (reference sequence). CDR3 length equals 16 residues. This chain's CDR3 is CASSTTRQGVQDEAFF. The CDR3 region has the DNA TGTGCCAGTAGTACCACCCGACAGGGTGTTCAGGATGAAGCTTTCTTT.

The chain carries TRBV7-9 and TRBJ2-7, with a tentative D call TRBD2 (7 bases). Germline V gene data show CDR1 as SEHNR and CDR2 as FQNEAQ (reference sequence). Trimming cost V 5 bases and J 3 bases, with 20 bases left between them. The CDR3 loop spans 16 amino acids. The CDR3 spells CASSRGAGAIVYEQYF. The CDR3 DNA reads TGTGCCAGCAGCCGGGGGGCGGGAGCAATTGTCTACGAGCAGTACTTC.

This chain joins TRBV24-1 and TRBJ2-7; 9 nucleotides align to TRBD2. With V trimmed by 5 bases and J by 3 bases, 7 bases remained unmatched. This CDR3 comprises 15 residues. In germline, CDR1 is KGHDR, CDR2 SFDVKD. The DNA of the CDR3 is TGTGCCACCAGTGCCCCCCTAGCGGGACACTACGAGCAGTACTTC. It yields the protein CATSAPLAGHYEQYF.

The J gene is TRBJ1-2, the V gene TRBV28, with a possible D match to TRBD1 (6 bases). The V and J ends lost 5 bases and 3 bases respectively, with 22 bases between them. Germline assignment: CDR1 MDHEN and CDR2 SYDVKM. This CDR3 is 17 amino acids long. The CDR3 loop is CASSPLAGESVYYGYTF. CDR3 nucleotides: TGTGCCAGCAGTCCTCTGGCAGGGGAGTCTGTGTACTATGGCTACACCTTC.

The gene calls are TRBV3-1 (or the pseudogene TRBV3-2) and TRBJ2-7; TRBD2 aligns across 10 bases. Germline CDR1 reads LGHDT; CDR2 reads YNNKEL (reference sequence). The CDR3 is 17 amino acids. V was clipped by 0 bases and J by 3 bases; unmatched bases: 8. CDR3 sequence (DNA): TGTGCCAGCAGCCAAGATCGCCCGGGACTAGCGAGCTACGAGCAGTACTTC. Translated: CASSQDRPGLASYEQYF.

This chain connects TRBV7-5 to TRBJ2-3; the D segment call TRBD2 is taken from the table without a DNA check. TRBV7-5 is annotated as a pseudogene. The CDR3 runs to 20 residues. For the CDR3, the DNA is TGTGTCAGAAGCTTAGTATTGGGACTAGCGGGGGGACTGAGCACAGATACGCAGTATTTT. The encoded protein is CVRSLVLGLAGGLSTDTQYF.

This clone is a singleton in its sample. CDR3 nucleotide sequence: TGCGCCAGCCCTGCCTGGCGGGAGACCGACACCGGGGAGCTGTTTTTT. Amino acids: CASPAWRETDTGELFF. The chain combines TRBV10-1 with TRBJ2-2; 7 bases match TRBD2. CDR3 length: 16 residues. CDR1 and CDR2 from the germline V gene are WNHNN and SYGVQD (reference sequence). V trimming: 8 bases; J trimming: 3 bases; junction bases outside the gene matches: 12.

The chain uses TRBV5-1 and TRBJ2-3; 10 bases fit TRBD2. CDR1 and CDR2 (germline): SGHRS, YFSETQ. This CDR3 has 16 residues. Trimming at V came to 0 bases and at J to 7 bases, leaving 8 bases not matched to a gene. The CDR3 loop is CASSLGTLAGANTQYF. The CDR3 region has the DNA TGCGCCAGCAGCTTGGGAACGCTAGCGGGAGCTAATACGCAGTATTTT.

This chain links TRBV6-2 or TRBV6-3 with TRBJ2-3; 8 positions agree with TRBD1. Per the germline V gene, CDR1 is MNHEY and CDR2 is SVGEGT. This CDR3 is 15 amino acids long. The J segment lost 3 bases and the V segment lost 3 bases, leaving 5 bases of the junction unmatched. The CDR3 protein is CASSYGTGPTDTQYF. In DNA form, the CDR3 reads TGTGCCAGCAGTTATGGGACAGGCCCAACAGATACGCAGTATTTT.